This record concerns one T cell receptor (beta chain) sequence. Its antigen is currently unknown. About 0.45 to 1 ug RNA was reverse transcribed with random hexamers. By means of immunoSEQ multiplex PCR, TCR beta CDR3 spanning 54 Vbeta and 13 Jbeta underwent amplification. TCRdb fed the immunoSEQ multiplex PCR reads into MiXCR, producing one record per CDR3 protein. The data show around 300,000 distinct CDR3 sequences, 85% seen once. The CDR3 extends over 12 amino acids. The data stem from a study of CD8 T cells in Susac syndrome. Whole-study results and caveats: Acknowledgment was made by the study that its TCR sequencing and HLA analysis involved a relatively small number of individuals.

The sequencing input was CD8+ T cells from PBMCs. The rearrangement links TRBV12-3 or TRBV12-4 to TRBJ2-2, with a possible D match to TRBD1 (5 bases). The TCR comes from a human donor with multiple sclerosis. The CDR3 protein is CAGRQFTGELFF. CDR3 DNA sequence: TGTGCAGGACGACAGTTCACCGGGGAGCTGTTTTTT.